One T cell receptor beta chain is described in this entry. Its matching antigen is unknown. This entry is derived from a study of post-analysis software for immune sequencing data. Overall study context: The study covered relapsing-remitting, secondary progressive and progressive-relapsing courses of multiple sclerosis. Study-wide results and caveats: The normalized Chao1 diversity of multiple sclerosis patients was significantly lower than that of controls. TRBV5-6, TRBV5-1 and TRBV20-1 were among four to six TRBV segments more frequent in patients than controls.

Unique molecular identifiers had been added to the TCR beta cDNA libraries. Using its own MiXCR run on the PCR reads, TCRdb lists one record per CDR3 protein. The table records a few hundred thousand distinct CDR3 sequences, about 39% of them present only once. The CDR3 has 19 amino acids. With 7 bases clipped from V and 2 bases from J, the junction kept 18 bases outside the gene matches. CDR1 is MNHEY and CDR2 is SVGEGT in the germline V gene. This sequence was found in a girl aged 2 to 10 with multiple sclerosis. V is TRBV6-2 or TRBV6-3 and J is TRBJ2-3; 10 bases line up with TRBD2. The specimen sequenced was blood. CDR3 bases: TGTGCCAGCAAGTTTGGGCTAGCGGGGGTCCCAGGGGACACAGATACGCAGTATTTT. Translating gives CASKFGLAGVPGDTDTQYF.